This is a list of T cell receptor beta chains from one sample in a study of blood T cells in healthy people across ages. Each CDR3 protein gets one entry after TCRdb re-called the 5' RACE reads with MiXCR. The sample includes roughly 1.9 million distinct CDR3 sequences, around 40% of them seen just once. Specimen: blood. Receptor source: a human donor in good health. Each CDR3 is given with its conserved first and last residue. A D gene is named only where the DNA matches it firmly. Only part of the rows carry a size: once, few, many, or a class if the clone is expanded.

CDR3aa,CDR3nt,abundance,v_gene,d_gene,j_gene
CASSSGTLPSYEQYF,TGTGCCAGCTCATCCGGGACCCTTCCTTCCTACGAGCAGTACTTC,few,TRBV3-1,.,TRBJ2-7
CASSQYGEEQFF,TGCGCCAGCAGCCAATACGGGGAGGAGCAGTTCTTC,.,TRBV4-1,.,TRBJ2-1
CASSQGSGDFNEKLFF,TGCGCCAGCAGCCAAGGATCGGGGGACTTTAATGAAAAACTGTTTTTT,.,TRBV4-3,.,TRBJ1-4
CATNSRTLEQYF,TGTGCCACCAACAGCAGAACTCTCGAGCAGTACTTC,.,TRBV15,.,TRBJ2-7
CATSKGASGGAGEFF,TGTGCCACCAGCAAAGGGGCTAGCGGGGGGGCAGGTGAGTTCTTC,few,TRBV15,TRBD2,TRBJ2-1
CSANPGGAKNIQYF,TGCAGTGCTAACCCTGGGGGGGCCAAAAACATTCAGTACTTC,.,TRBV20-1,.,TRBJ2-4
CASRPTGRDQPQHF,TGTGCCAGCAGACCAACAGGGAGGGACCAGCCCCAGCATTTT,.,TRBV6-2/TRBV6-3,.,TRBJ1-5
CATSIEGSREQFF,TGTGCCACCAGCATCGAGGGCTCTAGGGAGCAGTTCTTC,few,TRBV15,.,TRBJ2-1
CASSQEDRGETQYF,TGCGCCAGCAGCCAAGAGGACAGGGGGGAGACCCAGTACTTC,.,TRBV4-1,TRBD1,TRBJ2-5
CASSTRLAGDLTTNPDTQYF,TGTGCCAGCAGCACCCGACTAGCGGGGGATCTAACAACGAACCCAGATACGCAGTATTTT,.,TRBV13,TRBD2,TRBJ2-3
CASSDQTPTDTQYF,TGTGCCAGCAGTGATCAGACTCCGACAGATACGCAGTATTTT,.,TRBV2,.,TRBJ2-3
CASSWGSGGSETQYF,TGTGCCAGCAGCTGGGGTAGCGGGGGAAGTGAGACCCAGTACTTC,.,TRBV11-2,TRBD2,TRBJ2-5
CATSDSHSLNTEAFF,TGTGCCACCAGTGATTCTCACAGCTTGAACACTGAAGCTTTCTTT,few,TRBV24-1,.,TRBJ1-1
CASSMTGYFGEAFF,TGTGCCAGCAGTATGACAGGTTACTTCGGTGAAGCTTTCTTT,.,TRBV12-3/TRBV12-4,.,TRBJ1-1
CASSDEGSLGTQYF,TGTGCCAGCAGTGACGAGGGGTCCCTGGGGACCCAGTACTTC,.,TRBV2,.,TRBJ2-5
CASSQEDSNYGYTF,TGTGCCAGCAGCCAAGAGGACAGCAACTATGGCTACACCTTC,.,TRBV3-1,.,TRBJ1-2
CASSLDRNNEQFF,TGTGCCAGCAGCTTGGACAGGAACAATGAGCAGTTCTTC,many,TRBV5-1,TRBD1,TRBJ2-1
CASSQDRTGNQPQHF,TGCGCCAGCAGCCAGGACCGGACAGGTAATCAGCCCCAGCATTTT,once,TRBV4-1,TRBD1,TRBJ1-5
CASSGSGGPQHF,TGTGCCAGCAGCGGGTCGGGAGGGCCCCAGCATTTT,.,TRBV5-4,.,TRBJ1-5
CASSLEFQEVTNEKLFF,TGTGCCAGCAGCTTAGAATTTCAGGAGGTGACTAATGAAAAACTGTTTTTT,.,TRBV11-3,.,TRBJ1-4
CASSQASGFYEQYF,TGCGCCAGCAGCCAAGCTTCAGGGTTCTACGAGCAGTACTTC,few,TRBV4-1,.,TRBJ2-7
CASSSQGRVNYGYTF,TGTGCCAGCAGTTCACAGGGGCGCGTTAACTATGGCTACACCTTC,.,TRBV27,TRBD1,TRBJ1-2
CASSQVRSVPSPLHF,TGCGCCAGCAGCCAAGTACGTTCGGTTCCCTCACCCCTCCACTTT,.,TRBV4-3,.,TRBJ1-6
CASSELGDSNQPQHF,TGTGCCAGCAGCGAATTGGGGGACAGCAATCAGCCCCAGCATTTT,.,TRBV7-9,.,TRBJ1-5
CASSVGYYGYTF,TGTGCCAGCAGCGTGGGCTACTATGGCTACACCTTC,many,TRBV5-6,.,TRBJ1-2
CASSPQARGNTDTQYF,TGTGCCAGCAGCCCCCAGGCGAGGGGCAACACAGATACGCAGTATTTT,.,TRBV7-2,.,TRBJ2-3
CASTDPGGSEAFF,TGCGCCAGCACGGACCCGGGCGGGTCTGAAGCTTTCTTT,.,TRBV5-1,.,TRBJ1-1
CASSFGTSGGDNSYEQYF,TGTGCCAGCAGCTTCGGGACTAGCGGGGGGGATAATAGTTACGAGCAGTACTTC,.,TRBV7-2,TRBD2,TRBJ2-7
CASIRDRDNCEQYF,TGTGCCAGCATACGAGACAGGGACAACTGCGAGCAGTACTTC,.,TRBV27,TRBD1,TRBJ2-7
CASSFGTSGSIKYF,TGTGCCAGCAGCTTCGGGACTAGCGGATCTATAAAGTACTTC,.,TRBV7-2,TRBD2,TRBJ2-4
CSVEEVLRDTQYF,TGCAGCGTTGAAGAGGTTTTGCGGGATACGCAGTATTTT,.,TRBV29-1,.,TRBJ2-3
CASSRTGVVFF,TGTGCCAGCAGTAGGACCGGAGTGGTTTTCTTT,few,TRBV6-2/TRBV6-3,.,TRBJ1-1
CASNLGQGVEKTQYF,TGTGCCAGCAATTTGGGACAGGGGGTCGAGAAGACCCAGTACTTC,once,TRBV7-2,TRBD1,TRBJ2-5
CASSLAYGSADEQFF,TGTGCCAGCAGCTTAGCATATGGCAGTGCGGATGAGCAGTTCTTC,.,TRBV7-9,.,TRBJ2-1
CASSFSGLADEQFF,TGTGCCAGCAGTTTTAGTGGGCTAGCCGATGAGCAGTTCTTC,few,TRBV28,.,TRBJ2-1
CASSQGRTGGVSLGEKLFF,TGCGCCAGCAGCCAAGGAAGAACAGGGGGCGTTAGTCTCGGTGAAAAACTGTTTTTT,few,TRBV4-1,TRBD1,TRBJ1-4
CASSQDDSRDLILRQGYTF,TGCGCCAGCAGCCAAGATGACTCCCGGGACCTAATACTCCGTCAAGGCTACACCTTC,.,TRBV4-3,.,TRBJ1-2
CASSRSSSQETQYF,TGTGCCAGCAGCCGGTCCTCTAGCCAAGAGACCCAGTACTTC,.,TRBV3-1,.,TRBJ2-5
CSALGGTNYGYTF,TGCAGTGCCCTCGGGGGTACTAACTATGGCTACACCTTC,.,TRBV20-1,.,TRBJ1-2
CSAQVALTSKPGETQYF,TGCAGCGCCCAAGTAGCGTTGACTAGCAAACCCGGAGAGACCCAGTACTTC,.,TRBV29-1,TRBD2,TRBJ2-5
CASSSPISVEQYF,TGTGCCAGCAGCTCCCCGATTAGCGTCGAGCAGTACTTC,.,TRBV7-9,.,TRBJ2-7
CASQRTSSDTQYF,TGCGCCAGCCAACGCACTAGCTCAGATACGCAGTATTTT,.,TRBV5-1,.,TRBJ2-3
CASSMGASRTDTQYF,TGCGCCAGCAGCATGGGGGCGTCAAGGACAGATACGCAGTATTTT,few,TRBV5-1,.,TRBJ2-3
CSADGLVVGNEQFF,TGCAGTGCCGACGGACTAGTGGTCGGAAATGAGCAGTTCTTC,.,TRBV20-1,TRBD2,TRBJ2-1
CTSSSPQVGYTF,TGTACCAGCAGCTCACCTCAAGTCGGCTACACCTTC,.,TRBV5-4,.,TRBJ1-2
CASSLKSLYRTDYGYTF,TGTGCCAGCAGCTTAAAATCCCTCTACCGAACGGACTATGGCTACACCTTC,.,TRBV13,.,TRBJ1-2
CGAGPGANVLTF,TGTGGGGCGGGCCCTGGGGCCAACGTCCTGACTTTC,few,TRBV10-3,.,TRBJ2-6
CASSQGLGKAEFF,TGTGCCAGCAGCCAAGGGTTAGGTAAGGCGGAGTTCTTC,.,TRBV14,.,TRBJ2-1
CASSPTTGTRGDTQYF,TGTGCCAGCAGCCCCACTACGGGGACTAGAGGAGATACGCAGTATTTT,.,TRBV3-1,TRBD2,TRBJ2-3
CASSYRVNNQPQHF,TGTGCCAGTAGTTACCGGGTTAACAATCAGCCCCAGCATTTT,few,TRBV6-2/TRBV6-3,.,TRBJ1-5
CSAIQGALWTEAFF,TGCAGTGCCATACAGGGGGCGTTATGGACTGAAGCTTTCTTT,.,TRBV20-1,TRBD1,TRBJ1-1